This T cell receptor beta chain comes out of a study of technical replicates of blood from several donors. The CDR3 is made up of 12 amino acids. Germline CDR1 is WSHSY and CDR2 is SAAADI. The V gene lost 6 bases and the J gene lost 5 bases, with 10 bases spanning the gap. The method was immunoSEQ multiplex PCR; TCRdb's version includes in-frame clones alone and lacks a portion of them. This sample has roughly 69,000 clones, with 70% to 90% found just once. Sample: PBMCs. The genes are TRBV10-2 and TRBJ1-1; D may be TRBD1 (6 bases). The clonotype originates from a human donor in good health. Some clones in this sample may be carry-over from other donors' samples. The CDR3 loop reads CASRGQGTEAFF. Here the CDR3 DNA reads TGCGCCAGCAGGGGGCAGGGGACTGAAGCTTTCTTT.